This T cell receptor beta chain was found in a study of regulatory T cells in long-lasting Graves disease. According to the study, TCR beta libraries were built with iRepertoire HTBI primers and CDR3-region Arm-PCR. TCRdb re-called the multiplex PCR reads with MiXCR, one entry per CDR3 protein. The table includes roughly 420,000 distinct CDR3 sequences, 15% to 20% detected once. The sample's time point: newly diagnosed GD, antithyroid drugs for less than 3 months. There was RNA extracted from PBMCs, and the TCR library was made from it. Staff took around 8.6 milliliters of peripheral blood and put it into EDTA tubes. The same specimen was also included in a second study, on T cells in Graves' hyperthyroidism and ophthalmopathy.

The sequencing used peripheral blood mononuclear cells (PBMCs), collected at new diagnosis, from a patient treated with antithyroid drugs. The TCR sequence derives from a woman aged 30 to 39 with Graves disease.

CDR3 in DNA: TGTGCCAGCAGTCCCCGGACGGCCACAGATACGCAGTATTTT. As protein: CASSPRTATDTQYF. This chain uses TRBV6-1 with TRBJ2-3, with D unclear. From germline, CDR1 is MNHNS and CDR2 SASEGT. V was trimmed by 5 bases and J by 2 bases, leaving 11 bases between them. The CDR3 covers 14 residues.